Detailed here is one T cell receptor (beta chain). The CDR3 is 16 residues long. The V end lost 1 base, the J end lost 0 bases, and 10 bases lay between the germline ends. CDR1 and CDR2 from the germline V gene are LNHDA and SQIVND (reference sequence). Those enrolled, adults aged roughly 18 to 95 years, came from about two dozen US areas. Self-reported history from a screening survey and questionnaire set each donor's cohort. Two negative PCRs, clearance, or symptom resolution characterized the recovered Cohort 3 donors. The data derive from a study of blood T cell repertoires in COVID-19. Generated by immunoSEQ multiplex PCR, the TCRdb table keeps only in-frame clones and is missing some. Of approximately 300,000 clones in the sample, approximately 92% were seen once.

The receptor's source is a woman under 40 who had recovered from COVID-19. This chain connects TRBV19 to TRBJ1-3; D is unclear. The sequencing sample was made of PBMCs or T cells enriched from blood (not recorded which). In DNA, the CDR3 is TGTGCCAGTAGTATAGGAGCGGGATACTCTGGAAACACCATATATTTT. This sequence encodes CASSIGAGYSGNTIYF.